This paragraph reports one TCR beta chain. Its target is unknown. This sample also contains other DNA sequences that code for the same CDR3. This PCR relied on a set of 60 Vbeta primers and 13 Jbeta primers. The table came from immunoSEQ multiplex PCR; TCRdb's copy has only in-frame clones and leaves some out. The table shows 200,000 or so clones, with around 86% occurring only once. This entry comes from a study of cytomegalovirus exposure and HLA in healthy donors. This CDR3 contains 14 residues. With 3 bases clipped from V and 1 base from J, the junction kept 2 bases outside the gene matches. Looked up from germline, CDR1 is SGHRS and CDR2 is YFSETQ. General observations from the study: Many donors carried some public TCRs, although rarity characterized most TCR sequences. Earlier analysis yielded a pattern in which most TCR beta V segments were productive about 90% or about 30% of the time.

Sequences were obtained from PBMCs. This chain connects TRBV5-1 to TRBJ1-1, with 8 positions matching TRBD1. This receptor was obtained from a woman aged 45-65 years in good health and CMV-seropositive. CDR3 DNA: TGCGCCAGCAGCTCCGGGACAGGGAACACTGAAGCTTTCTTT. The encoded protein is CASSSGTGNTEAFF.